The 20 T cell receptor beta chains presented below share a single source sample, sequenced in a study of OX40 agonist ivuxolimab in advanced cancers. The table came from immunoSEQ multiplex PCR; TCRdb's copy has only in-frame clones and leaves some out. The sample comprises approximately 94,000 clones, approximately 90% of which are singletons, and approximately 0.58% rests with the top ten. The sample consisted of CD4+ or CD8+ T cells sorted from blood, taken in a trial of the OX40 agonist ivuxolimab. The receptors were gathered from an adult with an advanced solid tumor such as melanoma, head and neck, liver or kidney cancer.

This rearrangement joins TRBV11-3 to TRBJ2-3, with no clear D. V lost 2 bases, J lost 0 bases, and 9 bases lay in between. The CDR3 consists of 15 residues. CDR1 SGHNT and CDR2 YENEEA come from the germline V gene. CDR3 in DNA: TGTGCCAGCAGCTTATCGGCCCTTAGCACAGATACGCAGTATTTT. Its protein is CASSLSALSTDTQYF.

DNA for the CDR3: TGTGCCAGCCACGGTAGACGGAGTAAGAACACTGAAGCTTTCTTT. Translated, it gives CASHGRRSKNTEAFF. The chain has TRBV2 and TRBJ1-1, with D uncertain. The ends were cut back, 8 bases at V and 1 base at J, with 17 bases in the middle. Germline V lookup: CDR1 SNHLY, CDR2 FYNNEI. The length of the CDR3 is 15 residues.

The chain has TRBV28 and TRBJ2-2; the match to TRBD2 covers 9 bases. The CDR3 extends over 15 amino acids. CDR1 and CDR2 (germline): MDHEN, SYDVKM. The V segment lost 7 bases and the J segment 7 bases; nucleotides outside the gene matches: 10. CDR3 sequence: CASKSRTSVGGELFF. CDR3 in DNA: TGTGCCAGCAAGTCCCGGACTAGCGTGGGCGGGGAGCTGTTTTTT.

The chain carries TRBV11-3 and TRBJ2-1; weak D call: TRBD2 (5 bases). Trimming took 5 bases from V and 10 from J, leaving 15 bases between them. The V gene's germline CDR1 is SGHNT and CDR2 YENEEA. The CDR3 contains 13 residues. The CDR3 DNA is TGTGCCAGCAGCGCCGGGCCCCGAGGGGAGCAGTTCTTC. It is translated as CASSAGPRGEQFF.

The rearrangement joins TRBV14 to TRBJ2-1; maybe TRBD2 (6 bases). Trimming left V 1 base short and J 3 bases short, with 10 bases between. The CDR3 is 15 amino acids. The germline gives CDR1 SGHDN, CDR2 FVKESK. The CDR3 sequence: CASSQVGRDYNEQFF. The CDR3 region has the DNA TGTGCCAGCAGCCAAGTGGGGCGGGACTACAATGAGCAGTTCTTC.

This clone was observed once. V usage is TRBV2 and J usage is TRBJ2-7; possibly TRBD2 for D (5 bases). V was shortened by 4 bases and J by 3 bases, with 7 bases between the two germline ends. CDR1 SNHLY and CDR2 FYNNEI come from the germline V gene. CDR3 length: 12 residues. The CDR3, as DNA: TGTGCCAGCAGTGGAGGAGGCTACGAGCAGTACTTC. Translated: CASSGGGYEQYF.

The chain recombines TRBV5-1 with TRBJ2-5; no firm D call. V lost 6 bases and J lost 2, with 14 bases in between. This CDR3 comprises 14 residues. The germline CDR1 and CDR2 sequences are SGHRS and YFSETQ. The CDR3 loop is CASNTGIAQETQYF. In DNA, the CDR3 is TGCGCCAGCAATACTGGAATAGCTCAAGAGACCCAGTACTTC.

This chain uses TRBV2 with TRBJ1-2, with D maybe TRBD1 (5 bases). V lost 5 bases, J lost 8 bases, and 12 bases lay in between. CDR1 and CDR2 (germline): SNHLY, FYNNEI. CDR3 length: 12 amino acids. The CDR3 bases are TGTGCCAGCAGTCGGTTAAGGGACGGCTACACCTTC. Translating gives CASSRLRDGYTF.

CDR3 sequence (DNA): TGCAGCGTTGGGGTTCGGAGAAACACCGGGGAGCTGTTTTTT. This gives the protein CSVGVRRNTGELFF. The rearrangement joins TRBV29-1 to TRBJ2-2, with no clear D. This CDR3 comprises 14 residues. CDR1 and CDR2 (germline): SQVTM, ANQGSEA. Trimming took off 4 bases at V and 2 bases at J, with 11 bases between the two ends.

The CDR3 region has the DNA TGTGCTAGTGGTTTGGTAGGTCCGGCCGGGGAGCTGTTTTTT. Translating it yields CASGLVGPAGELFF. The chain carries TRBV12-5 and TRBJ2-2; D gene unclear. Germline loops: CDR1 LGHNT, CDR2 FRNRAP. V gave up 0 bases and J gave up 6 bases, with 8 bases separating them. The CDR3 runs to 14 residues. Drawing the rest from reference TRBV12-5 and TRBJ2-2, the complete variable domain is DARVTQTPRHKVTEMGQEVTMRCQPILGHNTVFWYRQTMMQGLELLAYFRNRAPLDDSGMPKDRFSAEMPDATLATLKIQPSEPRDSAVYFCASGLVGPAGELFFGEGSRLTVL.

This chain uses TRBV19 with TRBJ2-1; TRBD2 matches 13 bases. The junction had 6 bases not matched to a gene; V was cut back by 7 bases and J by 9 bases. Germline CDR1 reads LNHDA; CDR2 reads SQIVND (reference sequence). The CDR3 extends over 14 amino acids. CDR3 coding DNA: TGTGCCAGTACGCGGACTAGCGGGAGAGGTGAGCAGTTCTTC. It encodes CASTRTSGRGEQFF.

This chain links TRBV5-4 with TRBJ2-1, with TRBD2 identical over 10 bases. J lost 4 bases, V lost 2 bases, and 9 bases had no gene match. CDR1 and CDR2 (germline): SGHNT, YYREEE (reference sequence). CDR3 length: 17 residues. The CDR3 DNA reads TGTGCCAGCAGCTTAAATTCCGGGACTAGCGTGTACAATGAGCAGTTCTTC. Its protein product is CASSLNSGTSVYNEQFF.

The chain joins TRBV7-2 to TRBJ2-1; possible D gene TRBD2, 6 bases. The germline CDR1 and CDR2 sequences are SGHTA and FQGNSA. This CDR3 is 16 amino acids long. Trimming stripped 0 bases from V and 4 bases from J, with 13 bases between. The CDR3 DNA reads as TGTGCCAGCAGCTTAGCGAATGGAGGGAGGTACAATGAGCAGTTCTTC. This codes for CASSLANGGRYNEQFF.

This clone was seen once. The chain recombines TRBV6-4 with TRBJ2-3; D remains ambiguous. Germline CDR1 is MRHNA and CDR2 is SNTAGT. This CDR3 comprises 13 residues. Trimming pared 3 bases from V and 2 bases from J, leaving 6 bases between. The CDR3 is CASSEGFTDTQYF. CDR3 in DNA: TGTGCCAGCAGTGAGGGATTCACAGATACGCAGTATTTT.

The chain is built from TRBV2 and TRBJ1-4; D is uncertain. The CDR3 spans 14 residues. Looked up from germline, CDR1 is SNHLY and CDR2 is FYNNEI. The germline V and J ends were trimmed by 1 base and 5 bases, with 8 bases remaining between them. The CDR3 bases are TGTGCCAGCAGTGAAGGGGCTAGGAATGAAAAACTGTTTTTT. It codes for CASSEGARNEKLFF.

The chain uses TRBV2 and TRBJ1-4; D not certain. The CDR3 extends over 14 amino acids. Germline loops: CDR1 SNHLY, CDR2 FYNNEI. V was pared by 7 bases and J by 8 bases, with 17 bases between. CDR3 DNA sequence: TGTGCCAGCACCGAGGAAGGAGGATTGGAAAAACTGTTTTTT. Translated: CASTEEGGLEKLFF.

The J gene is TRBJ2-3, the V gene TRBV7-9; D ambiguous. V was clipped by 4 bases and J by 0 bases, with 2 bases between them. This CDR3 contains 12 residues. Germline V CDR1 and CDR2: SEHNR, FQNEAQ (reference sequence). The CDR3 nucleotides read TGTGCCAGCAGCTCTAGCACAGATACGCAGTATTTT. Translating gives CASSSSTDTQYF.

V usage is TRBV5-1 and J usage is TRBJ2-1; D possibly corresponds to TRBD2 (7 bases). Trimming took off 5 bases at V and 1 base at J, with 16 bases between the two ends. The CDR3 is 16 amino acids. Germline CDR1 is SGHRS and CDR2 is YFSETQ. The DNA of the CDR3 is TGCGCCAGCAGTCCTGTGGGGGGGCTTTCCTACAATGAGCAGTTCTTC. This codes for CASSPVGGLSYNEQFF.

V usage is TRBV21-1 and J usage is TRBJ2-3; TRBD2, as called in the table, went unchecked against the DNA. TRBV21-1 is a documented pseudogene. This CDR3 has 15 residues. DNA of the CDR3: TGTGCCAACACATTGCGGGAGTCTTCCCCGGAGGCGCAGTATTTT. This encodes CANTLRESSPEAQYF.

The gene calls are TRBV11-2 and TRBJ1-1, with D perhaps matching TRBD1 (6 bases). This CDR3 spans 16 amino acids. CDR1 is SGHAT, CDR2 FQNNGV, per germline. V lost 3 bases, J lost 4 bases, and 18 bases lay in between. The DNA for the CDR3 is TGTGCCAGCAGCTTCACGCGTGGGGGCCGGGGCACTGAAGCTTTCTTT. Amino acid sequence: CASSFTRGGRGTEAFF.